One TCR beta chain is described in this entry. Its target is not known. Just one base apart from a much larger clone, this may be a read error. The CDR3 totals 11 residues. CDR1 and CDR2 from the germline V gene are MDHEN and SYDVKM. This sample was included in a study of response to subunit inactivated influenza vaccine. General study findings and limits: It was suggested by the authors that few new T cells are recruited by each seasonal influenza vaccination.

TCRdb reanalysed the RT-PCR reads using MiXCR and keeps one entry per CDR3 protein. The sample gives 530,000 or so distinct CDR3 sequences, 10% to 15% of which show up once; roughly 10% is in the top ten. The sequences come from PBMCs from blood, collected on the day of vaccination. This receptor was identified in a man aged 50 or older who received an inactivated influenza vaccine. The chain links TRBV28 to TRBJ2-2; perhaps TRBD2 as D (5 bases). CDR3 sequence: CASVATGELLF. The CDR3 coding sequence is TGTGCCAGCGTCGCCACCGGGGAGCTGCTTTTT.